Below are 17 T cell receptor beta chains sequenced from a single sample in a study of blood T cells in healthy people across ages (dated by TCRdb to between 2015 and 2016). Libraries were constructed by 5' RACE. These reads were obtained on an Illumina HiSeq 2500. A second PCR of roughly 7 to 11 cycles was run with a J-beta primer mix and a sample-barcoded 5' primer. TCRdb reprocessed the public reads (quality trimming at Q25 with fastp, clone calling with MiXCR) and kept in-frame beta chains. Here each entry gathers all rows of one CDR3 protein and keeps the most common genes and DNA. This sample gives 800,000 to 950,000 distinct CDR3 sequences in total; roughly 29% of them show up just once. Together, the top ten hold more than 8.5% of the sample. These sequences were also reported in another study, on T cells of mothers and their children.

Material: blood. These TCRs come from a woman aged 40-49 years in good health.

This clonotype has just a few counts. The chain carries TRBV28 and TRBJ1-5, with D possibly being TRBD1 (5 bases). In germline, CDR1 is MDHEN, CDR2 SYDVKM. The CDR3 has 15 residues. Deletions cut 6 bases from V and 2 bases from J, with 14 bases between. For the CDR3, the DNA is TGTGCCAGCAGCCTCCCCGGGGGAGGCAATCAGCCCCAGCATTTT. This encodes CASSLPGGGNQPQHF.

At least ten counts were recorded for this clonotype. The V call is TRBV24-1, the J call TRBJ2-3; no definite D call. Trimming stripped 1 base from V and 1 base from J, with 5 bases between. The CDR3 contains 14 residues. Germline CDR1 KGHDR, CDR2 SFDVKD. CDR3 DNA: TGTGCCACCAGTGATTTTCGGGGCACAGATACGCAGTATTTT. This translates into CATSDFRGTDTQYF.

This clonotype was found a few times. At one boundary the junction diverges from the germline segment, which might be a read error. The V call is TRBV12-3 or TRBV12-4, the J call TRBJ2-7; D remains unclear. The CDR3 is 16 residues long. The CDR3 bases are TGTGCCAACAGTTCCTCGAGTGGAAGTGCCCCCTACGAGCAGTACTTC. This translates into CANSSSSGSAPYEQYF.

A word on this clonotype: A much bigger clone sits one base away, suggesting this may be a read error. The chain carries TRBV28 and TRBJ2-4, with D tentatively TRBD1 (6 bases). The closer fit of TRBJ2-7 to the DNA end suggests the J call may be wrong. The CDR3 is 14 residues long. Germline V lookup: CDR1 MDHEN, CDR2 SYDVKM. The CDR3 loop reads CASSCLGALYEQYF. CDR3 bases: TGTGCCAGCAGTTGTCTGGGGGCCCTCTACGAGCAGTACTTC.

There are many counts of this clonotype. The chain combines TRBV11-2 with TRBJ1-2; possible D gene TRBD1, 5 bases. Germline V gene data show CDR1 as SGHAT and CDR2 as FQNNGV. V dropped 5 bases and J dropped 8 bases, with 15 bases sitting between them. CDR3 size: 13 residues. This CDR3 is CASSPSGGWGYTF. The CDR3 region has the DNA TGTGCCAGCAGCCCCTCCGGGGGTTGGGGCTACACCTTC.

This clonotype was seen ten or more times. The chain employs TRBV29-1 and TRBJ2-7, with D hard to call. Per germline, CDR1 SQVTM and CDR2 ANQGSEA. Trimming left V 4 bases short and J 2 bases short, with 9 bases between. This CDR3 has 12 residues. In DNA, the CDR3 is TGCAGCGTTGGTCAGGTCCCCTACGAGCAGTACTTC. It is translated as CSVGQVPYEQYF.

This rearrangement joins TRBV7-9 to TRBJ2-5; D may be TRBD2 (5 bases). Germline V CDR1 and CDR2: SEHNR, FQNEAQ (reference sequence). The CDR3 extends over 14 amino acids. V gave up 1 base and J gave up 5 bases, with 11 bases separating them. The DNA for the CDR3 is TGTGCCAGCAGCTTAGATGGAGGTGGGGAGACCCAGTACTTC. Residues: CASSLDGGGETQYF.

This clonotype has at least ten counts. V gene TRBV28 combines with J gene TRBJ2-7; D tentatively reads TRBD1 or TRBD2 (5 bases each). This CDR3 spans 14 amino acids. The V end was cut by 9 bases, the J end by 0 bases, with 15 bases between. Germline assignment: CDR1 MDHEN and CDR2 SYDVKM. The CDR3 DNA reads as TGTGCCAGTCTTGGGGACGGTAGCTCCTACGAGCAGTACTTC. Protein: CASLGDGSSYEQYF.

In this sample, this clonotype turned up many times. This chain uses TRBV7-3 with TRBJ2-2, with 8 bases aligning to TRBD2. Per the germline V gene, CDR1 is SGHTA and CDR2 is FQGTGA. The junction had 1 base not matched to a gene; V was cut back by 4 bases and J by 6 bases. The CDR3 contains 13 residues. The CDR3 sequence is CASSSGGSGELFF. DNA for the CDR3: TGTGCCAGCAGCTCGGGAGGGTCCGGGGAGCTGTTTTTT.

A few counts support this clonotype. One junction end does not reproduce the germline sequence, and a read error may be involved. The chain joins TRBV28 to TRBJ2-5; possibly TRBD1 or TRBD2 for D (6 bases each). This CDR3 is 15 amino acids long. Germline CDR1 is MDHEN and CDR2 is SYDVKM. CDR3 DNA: TGTGCCGGCAGACTAATCGGGGGCAGGTTAGAGACCCAGTACTTC. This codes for CAGRLIGGRLETQYF.

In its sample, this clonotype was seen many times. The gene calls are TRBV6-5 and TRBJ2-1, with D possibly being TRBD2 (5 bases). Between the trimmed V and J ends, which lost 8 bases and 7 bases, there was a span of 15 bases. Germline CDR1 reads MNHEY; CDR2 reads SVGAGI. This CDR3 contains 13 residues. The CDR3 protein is CASGSRGINEQFF. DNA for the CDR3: TGTGCCAGCGGTTCCCGGGGAATAAATGAGCAGTTCTTC.

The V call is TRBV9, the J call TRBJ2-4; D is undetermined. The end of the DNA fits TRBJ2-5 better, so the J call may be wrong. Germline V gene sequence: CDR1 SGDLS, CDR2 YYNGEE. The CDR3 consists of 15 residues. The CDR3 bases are TGTGCCAGCAGCGTAGGAAGGGTTTACCAAGAGACCCAGTACTTC. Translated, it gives CASSVGRVYQETQYF.

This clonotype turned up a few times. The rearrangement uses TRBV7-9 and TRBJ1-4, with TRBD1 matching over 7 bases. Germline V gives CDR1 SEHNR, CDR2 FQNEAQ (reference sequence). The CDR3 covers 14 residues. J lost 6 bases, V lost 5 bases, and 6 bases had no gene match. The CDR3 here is CASSPTGNDEKLFF. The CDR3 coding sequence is TGTGCCAGCAGCCCGACAGGGAACGATGAAAAACTGTTTTTT.

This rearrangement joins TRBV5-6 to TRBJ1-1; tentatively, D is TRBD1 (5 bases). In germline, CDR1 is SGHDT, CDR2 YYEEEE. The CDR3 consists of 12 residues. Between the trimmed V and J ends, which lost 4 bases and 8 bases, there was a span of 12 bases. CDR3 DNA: TGTGCCAGCAGCCGGGACGGGGTAGAAGCTTTCTTT. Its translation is CASSRDGVEAFF.

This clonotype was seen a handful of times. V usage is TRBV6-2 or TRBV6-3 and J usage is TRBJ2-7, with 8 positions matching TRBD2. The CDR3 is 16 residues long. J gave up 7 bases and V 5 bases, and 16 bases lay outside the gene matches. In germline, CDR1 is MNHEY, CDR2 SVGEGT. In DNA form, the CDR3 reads TGTGCCAGCAGTGATGGATTAGCGGGGAGATACAATGAGCAGTACTTC. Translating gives CASSDGLAGRYNEQYF.

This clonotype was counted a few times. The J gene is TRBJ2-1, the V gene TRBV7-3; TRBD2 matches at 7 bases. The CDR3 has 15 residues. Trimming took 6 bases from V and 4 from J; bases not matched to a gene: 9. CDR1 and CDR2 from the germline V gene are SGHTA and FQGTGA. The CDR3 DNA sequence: TGTGCCAGCAGTCATCAGGGAGCGGGGTACAATGAGCAGTTCTTC. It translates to CASSHQGAGYNEQFF.

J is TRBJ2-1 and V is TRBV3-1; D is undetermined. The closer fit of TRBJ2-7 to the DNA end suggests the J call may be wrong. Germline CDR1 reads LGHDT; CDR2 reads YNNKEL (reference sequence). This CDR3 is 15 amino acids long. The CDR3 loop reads CASSQGRGSYNEQYF. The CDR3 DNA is TGTGCCAGCAGCCAAGGACGTGGGTCCTACAATGAGCAGTACTTC.